The source of this T cell receptor beta chain is a study of T-cell reconstitution after alpha-beta-depleted transplantation in children. Unmatched junction bases numbered 11, after V lost 4 bases and J lost 6 bases. The CDR3 is made up of 16 amino acids. It was with unique molecular identifiers that the TCRbeta library was prepared. TCRdb recomputed calls from the PCR reads with MiXCR, one row per CDR3 protein. The sample gives 350,000 to 450,000 distinct CDR3 sequences, 20% of which show up once; less than 4.5% is in the top ten. This specimen consisted of PBMCs from the stem cell graft donor, obtained from the stem cell graft. This receptor was obtained from a human donor who donated a stem cell graft to a child with acute myeloid leukemia. The chain carries TRBV12-3 or TRBV12-4 and TRBJ1-5; TRBD1 agrees at 8 bases. CDR3 amino acids: CASSSQPGQGAQPQHF. The CDR3 region has the DNA TGTGCCAGCAGTTCCCAACCCGGACAGGGTGCTCAGCCCCAGCATTTT.